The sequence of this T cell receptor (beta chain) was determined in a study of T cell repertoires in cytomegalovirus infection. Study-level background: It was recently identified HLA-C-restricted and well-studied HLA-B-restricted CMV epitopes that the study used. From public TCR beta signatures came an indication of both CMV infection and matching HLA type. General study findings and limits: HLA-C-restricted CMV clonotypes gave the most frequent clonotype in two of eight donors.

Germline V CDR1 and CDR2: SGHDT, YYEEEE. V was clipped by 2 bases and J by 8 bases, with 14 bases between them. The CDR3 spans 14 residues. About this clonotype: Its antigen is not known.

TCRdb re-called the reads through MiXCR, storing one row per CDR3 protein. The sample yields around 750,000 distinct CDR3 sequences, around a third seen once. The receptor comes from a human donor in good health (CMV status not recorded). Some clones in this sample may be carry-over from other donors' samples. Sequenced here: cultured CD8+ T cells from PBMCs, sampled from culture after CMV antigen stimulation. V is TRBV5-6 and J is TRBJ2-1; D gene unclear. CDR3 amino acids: CASSFGRPSDEQFF. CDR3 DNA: TGTGCCAGCAGCTTTGGACGGCCATCGGATGAGCAGTTCTTC.